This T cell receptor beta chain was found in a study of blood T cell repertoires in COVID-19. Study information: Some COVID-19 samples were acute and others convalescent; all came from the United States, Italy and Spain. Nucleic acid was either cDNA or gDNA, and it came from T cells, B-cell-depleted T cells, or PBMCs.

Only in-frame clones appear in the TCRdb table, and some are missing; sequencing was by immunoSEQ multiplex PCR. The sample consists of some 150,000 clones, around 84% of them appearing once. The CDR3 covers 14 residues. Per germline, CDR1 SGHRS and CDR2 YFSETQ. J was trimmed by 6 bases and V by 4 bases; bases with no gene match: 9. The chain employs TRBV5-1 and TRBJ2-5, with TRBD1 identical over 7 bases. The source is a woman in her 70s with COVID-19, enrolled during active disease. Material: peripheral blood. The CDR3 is CASSPTGAGQTQYF. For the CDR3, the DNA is TGCGCCAGCAGCCCAACAGGGGCCGGCCAGACCCAGTACTTC.